These 21 T cell receptor beta chains came from one sample sequenced in a study of regulatory T cells in long-lasting Graves disease. Documented time point: newly diagnosed GD, antithyroid drugs for less than 3 months. Preparation of the TCR library used RNA extracted from PBMCs. Sequencing libraries for TCR beta were prepared with iRepertoire HTBI primers and Arm-PCR of CDR3 regions. A single record per CDR3 protein comes from TCRdb applying MiXCR to the multiplex PCR reads. The sample lists just over 600,000 distinct CDR3 sequences, roughly 15% occurring once. These records were also assigned to another study, of T cells in Graves' hyperthyroidism and ophthalmopathy.

The specimen was peripheral blood mononuclear cells (PBMCs), collected at new diagnosis, from a patient treated with antithyroid drugs. All receptors come from a woman in her 30s with Graves disease.

This clonotype came up many times. The chain links TRBV28 to TRBJ1-1; the D gene is possibly TRBD1 (5 bases). V dropped 5 bases and J dropped 11 bases, with 24 bases sitting between them. Looked up from germline, CDR1 is MDHEN and CDR2 is SYDVKM. The CDR3 totals 15 residues. The CDR3 reads CASSLPFMTALGAFF. In nucleotides, the CDR3 is TGTGCCAGCAGTCTCCCTTTCATGACAGCGCTAGGGGCTTTCTTT.

In this sample, this clonotype turned up many times. The DNA of the CDR3 is TGTGCCAGCAGTTTTAACGCAGGCGTCGGGACGCAGTATTTT. Its protein product is CASSFNAGVGTQYF. V gene TRBV12-3 or TRBV12-4 combines with J gene TRBJ2-3; D is unclear. There are 14 residues in the CDR3. V gave up 3 bases and J gave up 9 bases, with 16 bases separating them.

This clonotype was recorded at least ten times. V usage is TRBV2 and J usage is TRBJ2-1, with 9 bases that match TRBD2. The V and J ends lost 6 bases and 9 bases, in that order; junction bases with no gene match: 12. The CDR3 runs to 15 residues. Germline V CDR1 and CDR2: SNHLY, FYNNEI. CDR3 region: CASRLAGTLGGEQFF. DNA of the CDR3: TGTGCCAGCAGACTAGCGGGTACCTTAGGAGGTGAGCAGTTCTTC.

The chain employs TRBV6-2 or TRBV6-3 and TRBJ2-5; D gene uncertain. The CDR3 runs 14 residues. V shed 0 bases and J shed 4 bases, with 9 bases lying between them. The germline gives CDR1 MNHEY, CDR2 SVGEGT. The DNA for the CDR3 is TGTGCCAGCAGTTACTCGAGTCCTTTAGAGACCCAGTACTTC. Translated, it gives CASSYSSPLETQYF.

This clonotype was picked up many times. This chain joins TRBV27 and TRBJ2-2, with 15 bases identical to TRBD2. V shed 3 bases and J 0 bases; nucleotides not matched to a gene: 11. CDR3 length equals 21 residues. Germline CDR1 is MNHEY and CDR2 is SMNVEV (reference sequence). The DNA for the CDR3 is TGTGCCAGCAGTTTCCAAAGAAGAGGACTAGCGGGAGGGGCGAACACCGGGGAGCTGTTTTTT. Protein sequence: CASSFQRRGLAGGANTGELFF.

The V gene is TRBV28, the J gene TRBJ2-5, with 12 nucleotides matching TRBD1. V gave up 5 bases and J gave up 7 bases; unmatched junction bases: 14. Germline lookup yields CDR1 MDHEN and CDR2 SYDVKM. The CDR3 has 17 amino acids. This CDR3 is CASSSQTGTGGRVTQYF. CDR3 coding DNA: TGTGCCAGCAGTAGCCAGACCGGGACAGGGGGCAGGGTGACCCAGTACTTC.

The CDR3, as DNA: TGCAGTGCTATCCGGGGACAGGGGAATCCCAATGAGCAGTTCTTC. The encoded protein is CSAIRGQGNPNEQFF. The genes are TRBV20-1 and TRBJ2-1; 10 positions agree with TRBD1. After removal of 4 bases from V and 6 bases from J, the junction contained 9 bases not matched to a gene. This CDR3 contains 15 residues. Looked up from germline, CDR1 is DFQATT and CDR2 is SNEGSKA (reference sequence).

This clonotype was counted at least ten times. The V and J genes are TRBV28 and TRBJ1-1, with 7 bases identical to TRBD1. Germline-derived CDR1 and CDR2 are MDHEN and SYDVKM. The CDR3 spans 14 residues. V dropped 5 bases and J dropped 7; count of bases not matched to a gene: 10. CDR3 nucleotide sequence: TGTGCCAGCAGTGCCCCTCGACAGGGAGGTGAAGCTTTCTTT. Translation: CASSAPRQGGEAFF.

The chain links TRBV4-1 to TRBJ2-7, with D maybe TRBD2 (5 bases). Germline lookup yields CDR1 MGHRA and CDR2 YSYEKL. With 2 bases removed from V and 0 bases from J, the gap between germline ends came to 14 bases. This CDR3 is built from 16 residues. CDR3 protein: CASSQIVAPSSYEQYF. CDR3 DNA sequence: TGCGCCAGCAGCCAAATCGTAGCGCCAAGCTCCTACGAGCAGTACTTC.

CDR3 sequence (DNA): TGTGCCAGCAGCCGCCGGGACAGGGGCACCGGGGAGCTGTTTTTT. Translated, it gives CASSRRDRGTGELFF. This rearrangement joins TRBV7-6 to TRBJ2-2, with TRBD1 matching over 10 bases. Looked up from germline, CDR1 is SGHVS and CDR2 is FNYEAQ. This CDR3 contains 15 residues. J gave up 4 bases and V 5 bases, and 4 bases lay outside the gene matches.

Turning to this clonotype: The CDR3 carries no conserved terminal phenylalanine or tryptophan, so it likely arises from a read error. Because the CDR3's place on the DNA is in doubt, the DNA is left out and the CDR3 is given as listed by TCRdb. This chain joins TRBV11-2 and TRBJ2-7. Termini included, the CDR3 measures 10 amino acids. Looked up from germline, CDR1 is SGHAT and CDR2 is FQNNGV. This CDR3 is CASSPLKQRP.

The chain carries TRBV27 and TRBJ2-5; 9 nucleotides match TRBD2. J gave up 5 bases and V 5 bases, and 12 bases lay outside the gene matches. The CDR3 extends over 16 amino acids. Per germline, CDR1 MNHEY and CDR2 SMNVEV (reference sequence). CDR3 DNA sequence: TGTGCCAGCAGTGCAGGGACTAGCAGGGGTTGGGAGACCCAGTACTTC. Translated: CASSAGTSRGWETQYF.

In this sample, this clonotype turned up many times. The chain recombines TRBV20-1 with TRBJ2-2; TRBD2 is a possible D gene (6 bases). The germline CDR1 and CDR2 sequences are DFQATT and SNEGSKA (reference sequence). This CDR3 contains 14 residues. V lost 0 bases to trimming and J lost 7 bases, with 12 bases between them. CDR3 DNA: TGCAGTGCTAGAGAGTGGTTCGGGGGCGGGGAGCTGTTTTTT. Translation gives CSAREWFGGGELFF.

Comments on this clonotype: A much larger clonotype is one base distant, so this may be a read error. This chain uses TRBV2 with TRBJ2-5, with 9 bases lining up with TRBD1. CDR1 and CDR2 from the germline V gene are SNHLY and FYNNEI. V lost 5 bases, J lost 5 bases, and 9 bases stayed unmatched. The CDR3 spans 15 residues. CDR3: CASSRWTGVSETQYF. In DNA form, the CDR3 reads TGTGCCAGCAGTCGTTGGACAGGGGTGTCGGAGACCCAGTACTTC.

Only a few counts were recorded for this clonotype. CDR3 sequence (DNA): TGTGCCAGCAGTTCGACAGGGGAGAATGAGCAGTTCTTC. This sequence encodes CASSSTGENEQFF. The rearrangement uses TRBV12-3 or TRBV12-4 and TRBJ2-1; 8 nucleotides align to TRBD1. The length of the CDR3 is 13 residues. Trimming cost V 4 bases and J 7 bases; bases outside gene matches: 3.

The rearrangement links TRBV5-1 to TRBJ2-1; TRBD2 is a possible D gene (5 bases). The ends were cut back, 5 bases at V and 0 bases at J, with 12 bases in the middle. Germline V gene sequence: CDR1 SGHRS, CDR2 YFSETQ. This CDR3 is built from 15 residues. CDR3 residues: CASRERWSSYNEQFF. The CDR3 DNA follows: TGCGCCAGCAGAGAGCGGTGGAGCTCCTACAATGAGCAGTTCTTC.

The rearrangement links TRBV20-1 to TRBJ2-7; 8 bases agree with TRBD1. Germline CDR1 reads DFQATT; CDR2 reads SNEGSKA (reference sequence). V was clipped by 4 bases and J by 4 bases; unmatched bases: 6. The length of the CDR3 is 13 residues. CDR3 amino acids: CSANTGGPYEQYF. The CDR3 DNA reads TGCAGTGCTAACACAGGGGGTCCATACGAGCAGTACTTC.

The chain uses TRBV20-1 and TRBJ2-7, with unresolved D. Germline loops: CDR1 DFQATT, CDR2 SNEGSKA (reference sequence). V lost 6 bases and J 6 bases, leaving 12 bases between the germline ends. There are 11 residues in the CDR3. This chain's CDR3 is CSAQSVGEQYF. The CDR3 nucleotides read TGCAGTGCGCAGAGTGTCGGCGAGCAGTACTTC.

At least ten counts were recorded for this clonotype. V usage is TRBV28 and J usage is TRBJ1-2; tentatively, D is TRBD1 (5 bases). The V gene lost 4 bases and the J gene lost 0 bases, with 12 bases spanning the gap. Per the germline V gene, CDR1 is MDHEN and CDR2 is SYDVKM. The CDR3 loop spans 15 amino acids. The CDR3 DNA follows: TGTGCCAGCAGTTCTGGCGGGGGGGCTAACTATGGCTACACCTTC. It is translated as CASSSGGGANYGYTF.

This clonotype showed up many times. The CDR3 sequence is CASSFAWGENYEQYF. The CDR3 DNA is TGTGCCAGCAGTTTTGCCTGGGGAGAAAACTACGAGCAGTACTTC. The chain has TRBV28 and TRBJ2-7; a weak D match, TRBD2 (5 bases). CDR3 length: 15 residues. Germline V gene sequence: CDR1 MDHEN, CDR2 SYDVKM. V lost 3 bases to trimming and J lost 3 bases, with 15 bases between them.

The chain employs TRBV29-1 and TRBJ1-2, with 7 bases lining up with TRBD1. Germline loops: CDR1 SQVTM, CDR2 ANQGSEA. The CDR3 contains 16 residues. The V and J ends lost 6 bases and 7 bases, in that order; junction bases with no gene match: 20. This chain's CDR3 is CSVGAPGQRLWSGYTF. The CDR3 DNA sequence: TGCAGCGTAGGAGCACCGGGACAGAGGCTTTGGAGTGGCTACACCTTC.